This is a list of T cell receptor beta chains from one sample in a study of blood T cell repertoires in COVID-19. Assay used: immunoSEQ multiplex PCR; TCRdb lists only in-frame clones, some missing. The table has about 310,000 clones, roughly 91% seen once; the top ten hold 1%. The sample consisted of peripheral blood. The source is a man aged 50-59 years with active or convalescent COVID-19. The CDR3 runs from the conserved cysteine through the conserved F or W. A D gene is named only where the DNA matches it firmly. Some rows have no size entry. The others give once, few or many, or a class for an expanded clone.

d_call,clone_size,cdr3_length,j_call,v_call,cdr3_aa,cdr3_nt
NA,NA,15,TRBJ1-4,TRBV2,CASSDKTSLNEKLFF,TGTGCCAGCAGTGATAAAACAAGTCTGAATGAAAAACTGTTTTTT
NA,NA,15,TRBJ1-1,TRBV10-3,CAISDYQGLNTEAFF,TGTGCCATCAGTGATTATCAGGGCCTGAACACTGAAGCTTTCTTT
TRBD1,NA,15,TRBJ1-1,TRBV28,CASSSTGTVNTEAFF,TGTGCCAGCAGTTCGACCGGGACAGTGAACACTGAAGCTTTCTTT
NA,NA,13,TRBJ2-5,TRBV5-8,CASSFRVQETQYF,TGTGCCAGCAGCTTCCGGGTCCAAGAGACCCAGTACTTC
NA,NA,16,TRBJ2-2,TRBV6-2/TRBV6-3,CASSYSERSRTGELFF,TGTGCCAGCAGTTACTCGGAGCGGTCGAGAACCGGGGAGCTGTTTTTT
TRBD1,NA,15,TRBJ1-3,TRBV7-9,CASSLATGGIDTIYF,TGTGCCAGCAGCCTCGCGACAGGGGGGATAGACACCATATATTTT
TRBD1,NA,15,TRBJ1-2,TRBV5-1,CASSLNGQANYGYTF,TGCGCCAGCAGCTTGAATGGACAGGCCAACTATGGCTACACCTTC
TRBD2,NA,19,TRBJ2-4,TRBV7-2,CASSKGPGTSGGPENIQYF,TGTGCCAGCAGCAAGGGGCCCGGGACTAGCGGGGGGCCTGAAAACATTCAGTACTTC
NA,once,16,TRBJ1-1,TRBV3-1/TRBV3-2,CASSQDGQGFGTEAFF,TGTGCCAGCAGCCAAGACGGCCAGGGTTTTGGGACTGAAGCTTTCTTT
TRBD1,NA,15,TRBJ2-7,TRBV18,CASSAMPGQGLSPYF,TGTGCCAGCTCAGCCATGCCGGGACAGGGCCTATCCCCTTACTTC
TRBD2,NA,15,TRBJ2-5,TRBV5-1,CASSTSGGDQETQYF,TGCGCCAGCAGCACAAGCGGGGGGGACCAAGAGACCCAGTACTTC
NA,NA,13,TRBJ1-1,TRBV5-1,CASSSQQETEAFF,TGCGCCAGCAGCTCCCAACAGGAGACTGAAGCTTTCTTT
NA,NA,12,TRBJ2-7,TRBV2,CASSAQSYEQYF,TGTGCCAGCAGTGCCCAGTCCTACGAGCAGTACTTC
NA,once,16,TRBJ1-4,TRBV4-2,CASSQEWQGTNEKLFF,TGTGCCAGCAGCCAAGAATGGCAGGGAACTAATGAAAAACTGTTTTTT
TRBD2,NA,15,TRBJ2-5,TRBV7-8,CASSTRLGLQETQYF,TGTGCCAGCAGCACACGGCTGGGACTACAAGAGACCCAGTACTTC
NA,once,13,TRBJ2-1,TRBV9,CASSVAMSNEQFF,TGTGCCAGCAGCGTAGCAATGTCCAATGAGCAGTTCTTC
NA,NA,14,TRBJ1-5,TRBV5-1,CASSLAGGTQPQHF,TGCGCCAGCAGCTTGGCCGGGGGGACTCAGCCCCAGCATTTT
TRBD1,once,13,TRBJ1-4,TRBV2,CASRTGPNEKLFF,TGTGCCAGCAGGACAGGGCCTAATGAAAAACTGTTTTTT
NA,few,15,TRBJ2-7,TRBV6-5,CASSYSGTNSYEQYF,TGTGCCAGCAGTTACTCCGGGACAAATTCCTACGAGCAGTACTTC
TRBD2,NA,15,TRBJ2-1,TRBV7-2,CASSLLAGGLYEQFF,TGTGCCAGCAGCCTCCTAGCGGGGGGGCTCTATGAGCAGTTCTTC
TRBD1,NA,14,TRBJ1-2,TRBV29-1,CSVELQGYDYGYTF,TGCAGCGTTGAGTTACAGGGGTATGACTATGGCTACACCTTC
TRBD2,few,16,TRBJ2-1,TRBV5-1,CASSITPSGGYNEQFF,TGCGCCAGCAGCATAACCCCTAGCGGGGGTTACAATGAGCAGTTCTTC
NA,NA,14,TRBJ2-7,TRBV30,CACQGTGLTYEQYF,TGTGCCTGCCAAGGAACAGGGCTAACCTACGAGCAGTACTTC
NA,NA,18,TRBJ1-2,TRBV18,CASSPATGEGFMGYGYTF,TGTGCCAGCTCACCTGCCACAGGAGAAGGATTTATGGGCTATGGCTACACCTTC
TRBD2,NA,17,TRBJ2-5,TRBV5-1,CASSLEGTGGLAETQYF,TGCGCCAGCAGCTTGGAAGGGACGGGAGGGCTGGCAGAGACCCAGTACTTC
TRBD1,NA,17,TRBJ2-2,TRBV28,CASSSSKGAESTGELFF,TGTGCCAGCAGTTCCTCCAAGGGGGCCGAGAGCACCGGGGAGCTGTTTTTT
TRBD1,NA,14,TRBJ1-1,TRBV27,CASSSPGQGLKAFF,TGTGCCAGCAGTTCCCCGGGACAGGGGCTAAAAGCTTTCTTT
NA,NA,12,TRBJ2-3,TRBV7-9,CASSFITDTQYF,TGTGCCAGCAGCTTTATAACAGATACGCAGTATTTT
NA,NA,15,TRBJ1-1,TRBV7-2,CASSQWGHRDTEAFF,TGTGCCAGCAGCCAGTGGGGACATAGAGACACTGAAGCTTTCTTT
TRBD1,NA,16,TRBJ1-2,TRBV7-8,CASSPLGDRAIFGYTF,TGTGCCAGCAGCCCCCTAGGTGACAGGGCTATCTTTGGCTACACCTTC
NA,few,15,TRBJ2-3,TRBV10-3,CAIKETGSGEDTQYF,TGTGCCATCAAAGAGACCGGGAGTGGTGAAGATACGCAGTATTTT
NA,NA,14,TRBJ1-1,TRBV5-6,CASSSTAWRTEAFF,TGTGCCAGCAGCTCGACAGCTTGGCGGACTGAAGCTTTCTTT